The clone carrying this T cell receptor beta chain was observed a few times. Unmatched junction bases numbered 13, after V lost 5 bases and J lost 7 bases. This CDR3 is 17 amino acids long. Germline CDR1 MGHRA, CDR2 YSYEKL. The sample comes from a study of T cells in Graves' hyperthyroidism and ophthalmopathy. It was RNA transcripts that yielded the amplified TCR beta CDR3 regions. The HTBI set primed first-round TCR CDR3 RT-PCR. TCRdb used MiXCR to reprocess the multiplex PCR reads, holding one entry per CDR3 protein. The repertoire holds a few hundred thousand distinct CDR3 sequences, with 15% to 18% as singletons.

The chain carries TRBV4-1 and TRBJ2-1, with TRBD2 matching over 11 bases. The TCR comes from a woman between 18 and 29 years old with Graves' hyperthyroidism. Sequencing was done on a sample of blood. The CDR3 sequence: CASSDLPTSGVWNEQFF. CDR3 coding DNA: TGCGCCAGCAGCGACCTACCGACTAGCGGGGTATGGAATGAGCAGTTCTTC.